This T cell receptor (beta chain) was sequenced during a study of cytomegalovirus exposure and HLA in healthy donors (dated by TCRdb to about 2017). Turning to the overall study: According to an earlier analysis of 587 of the donors, about 179 million T cells yielded some 110 million unique TCR beta sequences and around 280 Gb of sequence data. The study profiled the T cell repertoires of hundreds of subjects by immunosequencing and related them to cytomegalovirus serostatus. The study aimed to test whether cataloging public T cell receptors could reveal signatures of past pathogen exposure. To decide whether each TCR beta V gene segment behaved as functional or pseudogenic, an earlier analysis of some 600 of the donors relied on high-throughput TCR beta sequencing. Across about 380 genotyped donors of the cohort, an average of about 240,000 unique TCR beta nucleotide sequences per donor were sequenced, and approximately 19% of those sequences were non-productive. High-throughput TCR immunosequencing, statistical association of individual TCRs with disease status, and machine learning were combined to predict cytomegalovirus infection status. Rather than using new phenotypic data, the later analysis identified candidate immune exposures from TCR beta sequences and from how often those sequences occurred across donors. Several DR-DQ haplotypes were treated as single units for association and clustering because of strong linkage in the cohort. Donor age, sex, ethnicity and CMV serostatus were collected together with the repertoire data. In a later analysis, previously published TCR beta repertoires from roughly 710 donors were re-analyzed and high-resolution HLA genotyping was added so that TCR occurrence patterns could be studied. A separate validation cohort of 90 to 150 different subjects was used in addition to the approximately 700-subject first cohort. Around 300 gigabases of sequencing data and approximately 85 million unique TCR sequences were included in an early release covering several hundred HLA-typed donors. A later genetic analysis took genome-wide SNP genotypes for about 60% of the roughly 670 donors and used that subset as a discovery cohort. Every repertoire in the discovery cohort had been generated on one and the same sequencing platform. Both class I and class II loci were covered by HLA typing, at four-digit resolution. The number of typed donors differed by locus: roughly 620-630 for A, B, C, DRB1 and DQB1; 500 to 550 for DQA1; some 610 for DPA1; and 450 to 480 for DPB1. Among the roughly 410 genotyped donors, 75% to 90% belonged to the genetic ancestry cluster associated with self-reported Caucasian donors. The paper as a whole reports these results and caveats: When HLA alleles, especially DR and DQ, strongly co-occurred, TCR associations were difficult to assign to individual alleles. A group of highly shared sequence variants was considered likely to be a technical artifact of the sequencing pipeline. The classifier was reported to diagnose cytomegalovirus status with high specificity and sensitivity in both the original and validation cohorts. The study listed approximately 150 TCR beta chains as associated with cytomegalovirus. This cohort had only TCR beta chains sequenced, and the lack of alpha or paired-chain data limited which features could be detected. Some IMGT-functional V segments, including TRBV6-2 and TRBV6-3, could not be distinguished by the 87-base-pair reads and were therefore excluded. The authors suggested that the approach could potentially be extended to other disease states and immunological phenotypes. While some public TCRs were present in many individuals, most TCR sequences turned up only very rarely across donors. According to a later analysis, TCR association rates differed among HLA loci, with DRB1 alleles showing the most associated TCRs and HLA-C alleles showing the fewest. CMV serostatus was the only immune exposure information available for the cohort. A later analysis found that most CMV-associated TCR beta chains appeared HLA-restricted, with HLA associations seemingly driven largely by CMV exposure. In a later analysis, HLA-associated TCR beta chains were found to be more clonally expanded and to have lower generation probabilities than equally common non-associated chains. Because counts were too low, seventeen rarely observed V segments, including chromosome 9 orphons, were excluded from the earlier analysis of some 540 of the donors. A later analysis reported that several top co-occurrence clusters appeared linked to parvovirus B19, influenza, CMV and Epstein-Barr virus. A further reported finding was that TCR beta sequences accurately predicted the HLA-A and HLA-B alleles for most subjects in the first cohort. Three of the identified cytomegalovirus-associated TCR beta chains were confirmed in vitro to be specific for cytomegalovirus antigens. In an earlier analysis of more than 450 of the donors, most TCR beta V segments were observed in productive rearrangements about 90% or about 30% of the time, broadly matching IMGT annotations. A later genetic analysis reported fewer N-insertions in productive TCRs among donors in an Asian-associated ancestry cluster than the roughly 690-donor mean. In a later analysis, around 17,000 TCR beta sequences were associated with specific HLA alleles at a false discovery rate of 0.05. Roughly uniform sequencing depth across donors was assumed in presence/absence analyses, although this assumption may not hold. Correlated functional status among segregating V segments might reflect linkage disequilibrium, but an unknown experimental factor could not be ruled out. Because some donors lacked HLA typing at each locus, the association tests relied only on the typed subset. An association between a missense DCLRE1C variant and V-gene and J-gene trimming of TCR beta chains was found in a later genetic analysis and replicated in an independent cohort.

Libraries were prepared through the immunoSEQ multiplex PCR assay. For the multiplex PCR, a mixture combining 60 forward primers for TCR Vbeta segments and 13 reverse primers for TCR Jbeta segments was used. Amplification of the CDR3 region of rearranged TCR beta genes was performed with a multiplex PCR assay on genomic DNA. Amplified TCR beta libraries were sequenced as 87-base-pair reads on the Illumina HiSeq System. As for the original processing: Across the 640 or so repertoires, a later analysis counted 80 million or so unique TCR beta chains, roughly 11 million of which were shared by at least two donors. A nearest-neighbor algorithm error-corrected the raw reads and collapsed the reads into unique sequences, merging closely related sequences to remove PCR and sequencing errors. To assign V, D and J gene segments, CDR3 sequences were aligned to IMGT reference sequences. Each retained sequence needed at least a six-nucleotide match to both a V gene segment and a J gene segment. A rearrangement counted as productive if the CDR3 had no stop codons and remained in frame with V and J, and every other rearrangement counted as non-productive. CDR3 was defined by IMGT convention, running from the second conserved V-encoded cysteine to the conserved J-encoded phenylalanine. The earlier analysis of roughly 590 of the donors excluded sequences that lacked an unambiguous match to a single V gene segment. In an earlier analysis of a few hundred of the donors, V segments were called functional above 56.7% productive rearrangements and were called segregating when the between-donor standard deviation exceeded 5%. A statistical classification framework was built for diagnosing cytomegalovirus status from the catalog of TCR beta chain sequences. V and J gene assignment, in a later analysis, came from comparing TCR nucleotide sequences with IMGT/GENE-DB human TR gene sequences. In a later analysis, CDR3 sequences and most-parsimonious VDJ recombination scenarios were assigned using the TCRdist pipeline. A later analysis defined each TCR beta chain by its CDR3 amino acid sequence plus V-gene family, and excluded reads lacking a unique V-gene family. To address suspected cross-contamination and a sequencing artifact, a later analysis removed roughly 640 highly shared, low-generation-probability nucleotide sequences. In a later analysis, a clonal expansion index for each public chain was calculated from normalized within-repertoire ranks of inferred template counts. Generation probabilities in a later analysis came from a VDJ recombination model fitted to out-of-frame rearrangements, and those results were checked against IGoR. In a later analysis, TCR-TCR, TCR-HLA and TCR-CMV co-occurrence was scored with hypergeometric tests, and a repertoire-size bias correction was applied to TCR pairs. In a later analysis, false discovery rates were estimated by permuting HLA or CMV assignments 20 times. In a later analysis, co-occurring TCRs were grouped using DBSCAN, and TCRdist sequence similarity was added for clustering within HLA-allele-positive subsets. Repertoires with fewer than 30,000 or more than 120,000 public chains were left out of co-occurrence clustering, as were a few repertoires with anomalous nucleotide sharing. Drawn from immuneACCESS, this table holds only the in-frame rearrangements with V and J called that TCRdb kept. Clones are partly lost; checked studies trace under half to an unresolved V gene and leave the rest unexplained. V, J and clone size are those of that table, while D and trimming were read from the DNA. Counted in this sample were under 150,000 clones; 70% to 80% of them appeared once. The top ten hold roughly 3.1% of the sample.

The cohort was made up of 666 healthy bone marrow donors. At the time of sampling, every cohort member was nominally healthy, though immune exposures that went unrecorded were likely present. The donor tested CMV seronegative, placing the donor among the 300 to 450 seronegative members of the cohort. Each donor provided a peripheral blood sample, and peripheral blood mononuclear cells were used for TCR beta sequencing. The Qiagen DNeasy Blood Extraction Kit was used to extract genomic DNA from the blood cell samples. This clone turned up a few times. It lacks a known antigen. No base-level quality is on record; no much larger clone is a single base apart. The germline V gene gives CDR1 as SNHLY and CDR2 as FYNNEI. Measured from the cysteine to the phenylalanine, the CDR3 is 16 residues long. Only the CDR3 portion is preserved as DNA: 48 bases, with reading frame beginning at the first base. V and J are truncated by 7 bases and 2 bases respectively, leaving an intervening sequence of 19 bases.

Sequenced input: PBMCs. The V and J genes are TRBV2 and TRBJ2-3; the D gene is perhaps TRBD1, from 6 matching bases. The source is a man aged 25 to 40 in good health and CMV-seronegative. The CDR3 protein sequence reads: CASTGRLTGHTDTQYF. The DNA sequence follows: TGTGCCAGCACTGGGCGATTAACAGGGCACACAGATACGCAGTATTTT. The entire variable domain, with the stretches around the CDR3 drawn from the reference TRBV2 and TRBJ2-3 proteins, is EPEVTQTPSHQVTQMGQEVILRCVPISNHLYFYWYRQILGQKVEFLVSFYNNEISEKSEIFDDQFSVERPDGSNFTLKIRSTKLEDSAMYFCASTGRLTGHTDTQYFGPGTRLTVL.